This TCR beta chain is drawn from a study of T cell clones after liver transplantation. Overall study context: Immunosuppression withdrawal was tried within 2 years after liver transplantation in this trial.

Clones were sequenced by immunoSEQ multiplex PCR, and TCRdb holds only the in-frame ones, with some missing. This repertoire shows tens of thousands of clones, roughly four fifths found once; its top ten account for around 0.5%. CDR1 and CDR2 from the germline V gene are MNHEY and SVGAGI. This CDR3 is built from 14 residues. Trimming took off 4 bases at V and 5 bases at J, with 14 bases between the two ends. The rearrangement links TRBV6-5 to TRBJ1-1; maybe TRBD1 (6 bases). Sequencing was performed on CD4+ T cells from blood, taken 46 months after liver transplant. The source of this sequence is a human patient who received a liver transplant. Some T cells may originate from the graft donor. The chain's CDR3 is CASSFTRGSTEAFF. The CDR3 DNA is TGTGCCAGCAGTTTCACCAGGGGAAGTACTGAAGCTTTCTTT.